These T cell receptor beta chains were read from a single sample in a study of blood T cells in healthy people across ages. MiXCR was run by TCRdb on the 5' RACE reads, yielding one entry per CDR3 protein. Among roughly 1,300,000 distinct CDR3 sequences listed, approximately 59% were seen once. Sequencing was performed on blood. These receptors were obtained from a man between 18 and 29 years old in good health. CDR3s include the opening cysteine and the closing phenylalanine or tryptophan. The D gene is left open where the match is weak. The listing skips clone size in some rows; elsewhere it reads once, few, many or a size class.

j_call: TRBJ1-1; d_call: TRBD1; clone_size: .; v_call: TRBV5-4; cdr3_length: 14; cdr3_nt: TGTGCCAGCAGCCCGGACAGTAACAGGGGTGAAGCTTTCTTT; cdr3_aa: CASSPDSNRGEAFF
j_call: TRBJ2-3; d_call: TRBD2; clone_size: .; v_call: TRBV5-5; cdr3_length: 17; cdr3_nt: TGTGCCAGCAGCTTGGCACTAGCGGGAGTCGGGAGGGATACGCAGTATTTT; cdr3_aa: CASSLALAGVGRDTQYF
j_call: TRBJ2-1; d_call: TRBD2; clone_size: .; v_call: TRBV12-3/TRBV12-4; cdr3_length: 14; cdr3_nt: TGTGCCAGCAGTCCGGGACTAGCGGGGTCTGAGCAGTTCTTC; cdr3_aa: CASSPGLAGSEQFF
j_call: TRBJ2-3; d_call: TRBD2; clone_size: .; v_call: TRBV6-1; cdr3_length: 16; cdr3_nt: TGTGCCAGCAGTGGACCACTAGCGGGACTCACAGATACGCAGTATTTT; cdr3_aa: CASSGPLAGLTDTQYF
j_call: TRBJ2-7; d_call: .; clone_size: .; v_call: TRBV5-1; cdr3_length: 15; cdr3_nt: TGCGCCAGCAGCTCCACTGGGACCTATGGCTACGAGCAGTACTTC; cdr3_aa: CASSSTGTYGYEQYF
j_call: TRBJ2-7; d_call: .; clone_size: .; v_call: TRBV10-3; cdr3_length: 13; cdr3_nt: TGTGCCATCAGTGGGCAGCGTACCTACGAGCAGTACTTC; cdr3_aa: CAISGQRTYEQYF
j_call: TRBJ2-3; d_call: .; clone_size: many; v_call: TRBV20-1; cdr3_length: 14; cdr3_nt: TGCAGTGCTTCTAGAGACAGTTTAATAGATACGCAGTATTTT; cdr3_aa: CSASRDSLIDTQYF
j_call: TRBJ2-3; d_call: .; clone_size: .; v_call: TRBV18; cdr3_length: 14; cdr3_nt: TGTGCCAGCTCACCAACAGGGTTTTGGGATACGCAGTATTTT; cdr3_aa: CASSPTGFWDTQYF
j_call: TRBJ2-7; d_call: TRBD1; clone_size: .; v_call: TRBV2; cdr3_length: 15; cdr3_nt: TGTGCCAGCAGTGTGGACAGGGGCCAATACAATGAGCAGTACTTC; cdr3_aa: CASSVDRGQYNEQYF
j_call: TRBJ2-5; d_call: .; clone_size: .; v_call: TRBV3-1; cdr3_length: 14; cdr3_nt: TGTGCCAGCAGCCAAGGGCAGGACCAAGAGACCCAGTACTTC; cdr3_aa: CASSQGQDQETQYF
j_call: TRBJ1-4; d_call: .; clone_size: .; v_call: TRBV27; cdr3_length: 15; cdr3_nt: TGTGCCAGCAGTTCACTGTCGGACGGCTATGAAAAACTGTTTTTT; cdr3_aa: CASSSLSDGYEKLFF
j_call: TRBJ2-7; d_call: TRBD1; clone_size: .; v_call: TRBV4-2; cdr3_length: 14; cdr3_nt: TGTGCCAGCAGCCTACGGGGACAGTTCTACGAGCAGTACTTC; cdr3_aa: CASSLRGQFYEQYF
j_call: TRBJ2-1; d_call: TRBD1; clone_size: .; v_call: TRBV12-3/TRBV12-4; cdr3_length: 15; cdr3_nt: TGTGCCAGCAGTTCCTCCCCCGACAGGGGCCATGAGCAGTTCTTC; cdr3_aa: CASSSSPDRGHEQFF
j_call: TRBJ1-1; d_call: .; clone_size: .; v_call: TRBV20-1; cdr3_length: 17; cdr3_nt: TGCAGTGCTAGATCTGCGCAGTCTGATTATATGAACACTGAAGCTTTCTTT; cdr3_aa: CSARSAQSDYMNTEAFF
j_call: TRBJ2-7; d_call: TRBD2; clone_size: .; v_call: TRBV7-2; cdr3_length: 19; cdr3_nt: TGTGCCAGCAGCTTAGTGGCCAGAGCAGGACTAGCGGGGATTTACGAGCAGTACTTC; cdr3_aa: CASSLVARAGLAGIYEQYF
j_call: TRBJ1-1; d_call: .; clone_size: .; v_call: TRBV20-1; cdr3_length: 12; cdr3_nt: TGCAGTGCTAGTCATGGGAACACTGAAGCTTTCTTT; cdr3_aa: CSASHGNTEAFF
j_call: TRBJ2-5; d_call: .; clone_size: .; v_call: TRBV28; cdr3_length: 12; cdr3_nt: TGTACCACCGACGACAGGAGGGAGACCCAGTACTTC; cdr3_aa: CTTDDRRETQYF
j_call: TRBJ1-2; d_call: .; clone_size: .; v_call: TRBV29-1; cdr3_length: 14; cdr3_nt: TGCAGCGTTGCTGGGCAGGGCACTAACTATGGCTACACCTTC; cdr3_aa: CSVAGQGTNYGYTF
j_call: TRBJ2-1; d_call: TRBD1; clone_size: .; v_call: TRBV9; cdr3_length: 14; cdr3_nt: TGTGCCAGCGTCCCGGGACAGGCCTACAATGAGCAGTTCTTC; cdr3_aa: CASVPGQAYNEQFF
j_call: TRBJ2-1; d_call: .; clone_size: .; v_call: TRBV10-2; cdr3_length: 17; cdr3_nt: TGCGCCAGCAGTGGGGCAAGACAGGCAGACTCCTACAATGAGCAGTTCTTC; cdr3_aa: CASSGARQADSYNEQFF
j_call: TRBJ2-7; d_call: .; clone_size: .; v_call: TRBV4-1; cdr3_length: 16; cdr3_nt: TGCGCCAGCAGCCAGGTTATTACAGGGGAGGATTACGAGCAGTACTTC; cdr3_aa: CASSQVITGEDYEQYF
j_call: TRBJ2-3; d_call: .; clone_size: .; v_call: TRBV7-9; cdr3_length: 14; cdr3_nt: TGTGCCAGCAGCGTACTAGGGCCTGGGGGTACGCAGTATTTT; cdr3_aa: CASSVLGPGGTQYF
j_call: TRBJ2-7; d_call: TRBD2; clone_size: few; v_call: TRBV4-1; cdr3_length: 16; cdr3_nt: TGCGCCAGCAGCCAAGGACCTAGCGGGAGTTCCTACGAGCAGTACTTC; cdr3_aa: CASSQGPSGSSYEQYF
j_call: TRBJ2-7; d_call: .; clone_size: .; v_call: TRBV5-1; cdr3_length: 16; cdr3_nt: TGCGCCAGCAGCTTGGCCGGTGATGGCAGAAACTCCGAGCAGTACTTC; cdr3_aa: CASSLAGDGRNSEQYF
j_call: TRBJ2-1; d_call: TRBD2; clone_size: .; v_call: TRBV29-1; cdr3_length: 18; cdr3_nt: TGCAGCGTTGGACCGGGACTAGCGGGAAGGGAGGTTGGGAATGAGCAGTTCTTC; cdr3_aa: CSVGPGLAGREVGNEQFF
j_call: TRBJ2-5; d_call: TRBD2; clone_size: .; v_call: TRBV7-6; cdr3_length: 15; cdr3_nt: TGTGCCAGCCTCCGTCAGCTAGCGGGAGCAGAGACCCAGTACTTC; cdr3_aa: CASLRQLAGAETQYF
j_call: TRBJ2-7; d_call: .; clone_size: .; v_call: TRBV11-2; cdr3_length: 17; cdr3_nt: TGTGCCAGCAGCTCGTCCCTTTCCGGACAGATCTCCTACGAGCAGTACTTC; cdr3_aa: CASSSSLSGQISYEQYF
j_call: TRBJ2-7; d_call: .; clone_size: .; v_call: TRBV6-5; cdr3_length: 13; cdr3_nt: TGTGCCAGCAGTTACCAAGCAGGGTGGGAGCAGTACTTC; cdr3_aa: CASSYQAGWEQYF
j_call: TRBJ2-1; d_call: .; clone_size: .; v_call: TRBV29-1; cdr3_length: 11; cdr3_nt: TGCAGCGTGAGTATGGTCCGTGAGCAGTTCTTC; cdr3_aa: CSVSMVREQFF
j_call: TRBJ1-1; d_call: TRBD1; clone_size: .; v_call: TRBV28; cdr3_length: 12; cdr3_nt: TGTGCCGGTCAGACAGGGGACACTGAAGCTTTCTTT; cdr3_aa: CAGQTGDTEAFF
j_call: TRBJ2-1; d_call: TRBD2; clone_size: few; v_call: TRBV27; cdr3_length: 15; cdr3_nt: TGTGCCAGCAGTCTAGCGGGGGCCCCCTACAATGAGCAGTTCTTC; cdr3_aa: CASSLAGAPYNEQFF
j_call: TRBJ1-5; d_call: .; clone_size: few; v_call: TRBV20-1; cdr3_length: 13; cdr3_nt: TGCAGTGCTGGACACGGCGGGAATCAGCCCCAGCATTTT; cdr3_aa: CSAGHGGNQPQHF
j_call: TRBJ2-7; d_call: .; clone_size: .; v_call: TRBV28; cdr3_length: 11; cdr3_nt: TGTGCCACTACGGGGCTCCACGAGCAGTACTTC; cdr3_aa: CATTGLHEQYF
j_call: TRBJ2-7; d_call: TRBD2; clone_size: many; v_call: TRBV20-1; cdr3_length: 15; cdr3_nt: TGCAGTGCCATTACAAGCGGGAAACCCTCCTACGAGCAGTACTTC; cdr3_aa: CSAITSGKPSYEQYF
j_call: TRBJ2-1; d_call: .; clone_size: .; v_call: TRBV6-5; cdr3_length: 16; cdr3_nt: TGTGCCAGCAGGCCCCTGGGGGCGGGACCTCGCGATGAGCAGTTCTTC; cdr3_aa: CASRPLGAGPRDEQFF
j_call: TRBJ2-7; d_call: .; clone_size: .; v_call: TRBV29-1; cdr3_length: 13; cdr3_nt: TGCAGCGTTGAGGGGGCCCTACGTTACGAGCAGTACTTC; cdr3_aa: CSVEGALRYEQYF
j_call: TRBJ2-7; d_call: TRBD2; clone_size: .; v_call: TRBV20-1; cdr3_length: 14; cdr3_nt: TGCAGTGCTAGACCCAGCGGGGGTCCCTACGAGCAGTACTTC; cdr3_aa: CSARPSGGPYEQYF
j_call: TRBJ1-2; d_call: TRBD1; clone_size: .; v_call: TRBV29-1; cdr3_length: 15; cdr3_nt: TGCAGCGTTGATTATTGGGACAGGGCTAACTATGGCTACACCTTC; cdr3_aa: CSVDYWDRANYGYTF
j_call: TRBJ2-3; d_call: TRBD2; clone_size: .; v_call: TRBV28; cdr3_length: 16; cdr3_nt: TGTGCCAGCAGTGATTCTAGCGGGGGGCGCACAGATACGCAGTATTTT; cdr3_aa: CASSDSSGGRTDTQYF
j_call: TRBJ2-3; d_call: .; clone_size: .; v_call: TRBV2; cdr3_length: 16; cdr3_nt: TGTGCCAGCAGTAAAACCGGGACAAAAATTGCAGATACGCAGTATTTT; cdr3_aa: CASSKTGTKIADTQYF
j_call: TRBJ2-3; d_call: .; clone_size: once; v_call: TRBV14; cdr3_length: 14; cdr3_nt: TGTGCCAGCAGTCCTTTTGGGGTCACAGATACGCAGTATTTT; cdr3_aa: CASSPFGVTDTQYF
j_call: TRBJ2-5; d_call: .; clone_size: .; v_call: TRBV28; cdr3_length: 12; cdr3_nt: TGTGCCTGTTGGGGGGTCCAAGAGACCCAGTACTTC; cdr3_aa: CACWGVQETQYF